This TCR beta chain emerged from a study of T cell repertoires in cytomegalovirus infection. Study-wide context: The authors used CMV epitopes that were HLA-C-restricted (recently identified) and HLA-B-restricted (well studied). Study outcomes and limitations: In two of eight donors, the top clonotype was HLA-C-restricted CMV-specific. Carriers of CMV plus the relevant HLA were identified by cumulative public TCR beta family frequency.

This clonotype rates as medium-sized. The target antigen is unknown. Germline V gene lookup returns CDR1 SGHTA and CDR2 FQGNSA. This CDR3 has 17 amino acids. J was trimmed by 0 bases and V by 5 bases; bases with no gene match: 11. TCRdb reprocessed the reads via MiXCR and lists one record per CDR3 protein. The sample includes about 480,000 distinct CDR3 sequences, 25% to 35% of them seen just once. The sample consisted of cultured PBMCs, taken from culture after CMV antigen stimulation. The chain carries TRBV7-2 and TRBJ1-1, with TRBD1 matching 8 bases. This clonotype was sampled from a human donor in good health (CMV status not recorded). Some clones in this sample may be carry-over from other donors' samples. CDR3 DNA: TGTGCCAGCAGCCGACGAGGACAGGGTCGAATGAACACTGAAGCTTTCTTT. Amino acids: CASSRRGQGRMNTEAFF.